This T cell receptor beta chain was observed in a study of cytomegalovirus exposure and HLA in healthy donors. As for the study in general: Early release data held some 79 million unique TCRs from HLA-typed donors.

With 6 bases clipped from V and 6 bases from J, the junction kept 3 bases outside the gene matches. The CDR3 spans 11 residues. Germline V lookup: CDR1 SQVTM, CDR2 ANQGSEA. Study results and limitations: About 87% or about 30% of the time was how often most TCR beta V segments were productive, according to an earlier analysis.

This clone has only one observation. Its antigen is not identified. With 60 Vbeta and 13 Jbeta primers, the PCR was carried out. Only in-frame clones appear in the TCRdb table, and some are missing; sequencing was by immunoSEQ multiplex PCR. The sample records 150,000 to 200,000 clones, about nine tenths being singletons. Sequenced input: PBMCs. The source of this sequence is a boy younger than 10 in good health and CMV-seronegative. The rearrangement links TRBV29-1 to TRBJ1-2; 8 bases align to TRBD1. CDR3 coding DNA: TGCAGCGTGGACAGGGACCATGGCTACACCTTC. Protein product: CSVDRDHGYTF.